A single T cell receptor (beta chain) is shown here with its context. Amplified regions were TCR beta CDR3 sequences from RNA transcripts. First-round RT-PCR with HTBI primers amplified the TCR CDR3 region. One entry per CDR3 protein, called by TCRdb with MiXCR from the multiplex PCR reads. The sample holds around 280,000 distinct CDR3 sequences, less than 15% seen once. The V gene end was trimmed by 0 bases and the J gene end by 4 bases; junction bases not matched to a gene: 12. The CDR3 is 17 amino acids. Per the germline V gene, CDR1 is ENHRY and CDR2 is SYGVKD. Hyperthyroidism was newly diagnosed in patients aged 18 to 65 (duration under 2 months). This entry belongs to a study of T cells in Graves' hyperthyroidism and ophthalmopathy.

The chain is built from TRBV10-3 and TRBJ2-7, with 7 bases aligning to TRBD2. The receptor's source is a woman in her thirties with Graves' hyperthyroidism that later progressed to Graves' ophthalmopathy. Sequencing was performed on blood. CDR3 in DNA: TGTGCCATCAGTGAGTCGGGGGGGTCTAGCGGATTTTACGAGCAGTACTTC. It translates to CAISESGGSSGFYEQYF.